This is a list of T cell receptor beta chains from one sample in a study of cytomegalovirus exposure and HLA in healthy donors. Using immunoSEQ multiplex PCR, the repertoire was profiled, and TCRdb retains in-frame clones only, with some absent. Altogether 150,000 to 200,000 clones are present, 80% to 85% being singletons, with the ten largest covering about 2%. Specimen: PBMCs. Every receptor here comes from a woman aged 30 to 39 in good health and CMV-seronegative. Both conserved end residues are part of each CDR3. D genes are given only for firm matches. Clone size is not always given. Where it is, it says once, few, many or a class for expanded clones.

>once|TRBV28|TRBJ2-6|TRBD2
TGTGCCAGCAGTGCCCGACAGGGAGCTAGCGGGACGACACTTAGATCTGGGGCCAACGTCCTGACTTTC
CASSARQGASGTTLRSGANVLTF
>-|TRBV9|TRBJ2-3|TRBD1
TGTGCCAGCAGCGCATCATGGGACAGGGGGCGGCCAGATACGCAATATTTT
CASSASWDRGRPDTQYF
>many|TRBV7-9|TRBJ2-4|-
TGTGCCAGCAGCGCAGGGGCCGGCTTAGTCAAAAACATTCAGTACTTC
CASSAGAGLVKNIQYF
>-|TRBV11-2|TRBJ2-5|TRBD1
TGTGCCAGCAGCCCGGACAGGGGAGAGACCCAGTACTTC
CASSPDRGETQYF
>-|TRBV13|TRBJ2-7|TRBD2
TGTGCCAGCAGCTGGGGACTAGCGGGATCTCACGAGCAGTACTTC
CASSWGLAGSHEQYF
>-|TRBV4-1|TRBJ2-1|TRBD2
TGCGCCAGCAGCCAAATCGGGACTAGTTCCTACAATGAGCAGTTCTTC
CASSQIGTSSYNEQFF
>-|TRBV7-2|TRBJ2-3|TRBD2
TGTGCCAGCAGCTCGGGGCTAGCGGGGGGACTAGATACGCAGTATTTT
CASSSGLAGGLDTQYF
>few|TRBV19|TRBJ2-1|-
TGTGCCAGTAGCCATCTACAGGGAATAGTTTCCTACAATGAGCAGTTCTTC
CASSHLQGIVSYNEQFF
>-|TRBV10-3|TRBJ1-2|-
TGTGCCATCAGTCCACAGGGTGACGGCTACACCTTC
CAISPQGDGYTF
>few|TRBV4-1|TRBJ2-6|TRBD1
TGCGCCAGCAGCCGGCCGAGGGGGCCCCAATACTCTGGGGCCAACGGCCTGACTTTC
CASSRPRGPQYSGANGLTF
>-|TRBV28|TRBJ2-5|-
TGTGCCAGCAGGGTTGCGGATTTCGGGGGAGCGGAGACCCAGTACTTC
CASRVADFGGAETQYF
>-|TRBV5-5|TRBJ1-2|-
TGTGCCAGCACCCTCGTGGGGCAGGGAGGGGCCTATGGCTACACCTTC
CASTLVGQGGAYGYTF
>-|TRBV7-8|TRBJ2-7|-
TGTGCCAGCAGCTTTTCCGGGTCCACCTACGAGCAGTACTTC
CASSFSGSTYEQYF
>-|TRBV7-2|TRBJ1-4|-
TGTGCCAGCAGCTTAGGGGGGGGAACCTTTGAAAAACTGTTTTTT
CASSLGGGTFEKLFF
>few|TRBV6-5|TRBJ1-5|TRBD1
TGTGCCAGCAGTAGTTCCGGGACAGGGCCTCAGCCCCAGCATTTT
CASSSSGTGPQPQHF
>-|TRBV5-1|TRBJ2-5|-
TGCGCCAGCAGCTTCGGAGAGCAAGAGACCCAGTACTTC
CASSFGEQETQYF
>-|TRBV27|TRBJ2-2|-
TGTGCCAGCAGTTTGTTCTCCGGGGGTCTGGCCGGGGAGCTGTTTTTT
CASSLFSGGLAGELFF
>-|TRBV11-2|TRBJ1-1|-
TGTGCCAGCAGCTTATACGAGATCCCAATGAACACTGAAGCTTTCTTT
CASSLYEIPMNTEAFF
>few|TRBV12-1|TRBJ2-1|-
TGTGCCAGCAGCTCCGCGTGCTCCTACAATGAGCAGTTCTTC
CASSSACSYNEQFF
>-|TRBV7-9|TRBJ2-2|-
TGTTCCAGCAGCTTAAACGAGATTTACACCGGGGAGCTGTTTTTT
CSSSLNEIYTGELFF
>-|TRBV4-3|TRBJ1-3|TRBD1
TGCGCCAGCAGCCTGAGCGGGACAGGGGGAGGAAACACCATATATTTT
CASSLSGTGGGNTIYF
>-|TRBV25-1|TRBJ2-7|TRBD2
TGTGCCAGCAGGGAACTAGCGGGAGAGCTCTACGAGCAGTACTTC
CASRELAGELYEQYF
>-|TRBV28|TRBJ2-3|-
TGTGCCAGCAGCGGGACTCAGGGACTCGAAAGCACAGATACGCAGTATTTT
CASSGTQGLESTDTQYF
>once|TRBV6-5|TRBJ2-1|TRBD1
TGTGCCAGCAGTTCCGGGACAGGGAAAGTCGGGGAGCAGTTCTTC
CASSSGTGKVGEQFF
>-|TRBV5-1|TRBJ2-3|-
TGCGCCAGCAGCTGGGGGACTCTCACAGATACGCAGTATTTT
CASSWGTLTDTQYF
>-|TRBV7-2|TRBJ1-1|-
TGTGCCAGCAGCTTAGGGGCAGGGTATATGAACACTGAAGCTTTCTTT
CASSLGAGYMNTEAFF
>-|TRBV4-2|TRBJ2-7|TRBD2
TGTGCCAGCAGCCCCGGGACTAGCGGGTACGAGCAGTACTTC
CASSPGTSGYEQYF
>-|TRBV4-3|TRBJ2-1|-
TGCGCCAGCAGCCAAGATCATGCTGGAGCTCAATACAATGAGCAGTTCTTC
CASSQDHAGAQYNEQFF
>-|TRBV18|TRBJ2-3|TRBD1
TGTGCCAGCTCACCCGGACAGGGGATAGATACGCAGTATTTT
CASSPGQGIDTQYF
>-|TRBV7-2|TRBJ1-4|-
TGTGCCAGCAGCTTAGGGGGCACTAATGAAAAACTGTTTTTT
CASSLGGTNEKLFF
>-|TRBV28|TRBJ2-7|-
TGTGCCAGCAGAGCCTTCAGGGGCACCTACGAGCAGTACTTC
CASRAFRGTYEQYF
>-|TRBV5-1|TRBJ2-5|TRBD2
TGCGCCAGCAGCTTGGCTAGCGGGAGTGGAGAGACCCAGTACTTC
CASSLASGSGETQYF
>once|TRBV7-9|TRBJ2-1|TRBD2
TGTGCCAGCAGCTTGAGCGGGGCGTACAATGAGCAGTTCTTC
CASSLSGAYNEQFF
>few|TRBV7-9|TRBJ1-4|-
TGTGCCAGCAGCTTAACTGATGAAAAACTGTTTTTT
CASSLTDEKLFF
>-|TRBV27|TRBJ1-2|TRBD1
TGTGCCAGCAGTTCAGACAGGGGACGGGGCTACACCTTC
CASSSDRGRGYTF
>-|TRBV5-1|TRBJ1-6|TRBD1
TGCGCCAGCAGCGTGGGACAGGATAATTCACCCCTCCACTTT
CASSVGQDNSPLHF
>-|TRBV6-1|TRBJ2-3|TRBD2
TGTGCCAGCAGAGAAGGGACTAGCGGTAGCACAGATACGCAGTATTTT
CASREGTSGSTDTQYF
>-|TRBV19|TRBJ2-7|-
TGTGCCAGTAGTATAGCGGCAGGACACTACGAGCAGTACTTC
CASSIAAGHYEQYF
>-|TRBV15|TRBJ2-7|-
TGTGCCACCAGCAAAGGGACTGGTTACTCCTACGAGCAGTACTTC
CATSKGTGYSYEQYF
>-|TRBV4-1|TRBJ2-7|-
TGCGCCAGCAGCCAACTAGGCTCCTACGAGCAGTACTTC
CASSQLGSYEQYF